A single sample gave rise to the 32 T cell receptor beta chains below, sequenced in a study of T cell responses to AZD1222 COVID-19 vaccine. Method: immunoSEQ multiplex PCR; TCRdb's copy keeps in-frame clones and lacks some. This sample yields 130,000 to 150,000 clones, of which 88% are seen a single time; approximately 5.4% belongs to the top ten. This sample comprised peripheral blood, obtained 28 days after the second dose of the MenACWY control vaccine. These receptors came from an adult who received the MenACWY meningococcal vaccine as a control.

The CDR3 here is CASSKPPGTSGDQETQYF. The CDR3 nucleotides read TGTGCCAGCAGTAAGCCCCCCGGGACTAGCGGGGACCAAGAGACCCAGTACTTC. The chain combines TRBV27 with TRBJ2-5, with 13 nucleotides matching TRBD2. V was pared by 5 bases and J by 0 bases, with 9 bases of the junction left unmatched. The CDR3 consists of 18 residues. Germline V gene sequence: CDR1 MNHEY, CDR2 SMNVEV (reference sequence).

The V gene is TRBV4-3, the J gene TRBJ2-5; D possibly corresponds to TRBD2 (6 bases). The V gene lost 1 base and the J gene lost 5 bases, with 8 bases spanning the gap. The CDR3 is made up of 13 amino acids. Germline V CDR1 and CDR2: LGHNA, YSLEER. The DNA of the CDR3 is TGCGCCAGCAGCCAAGGGGCGGGGGAGACCCAGTACTTC. Translated, it gives CASSQGAGETQYF.

The V call is TRBV24-1, the J call TRBJ1-5; D is unresolved. This CDR3 is built from 12 residues. Trimming removed 5 bases from V and 3 bases from J, with 4 bases in between. Per the germline V gene, CDR1 is KGHDR and CDR2 is SFDVKD. Here the CDR3 reads CATSGPNQPQHF. The CDR3 coding sequence is TGTGCCACCAGTGGTCCCAATCAGCCCCAGCATTTT.

The chain employs TRBV7-9 and TRBJ2-3, with a possible D match to TRBD1 (6 bases). This CDR3 has 15 amino acids. V was clipped by 3 bases and J by 1 base, with 11 bases between them. Germline-derived CDR1 and CDR2 are SEHNR and FQNEAQ (reference sequence). The CDR3 coding sequence is TGTGCCAGCAGCTTCGCAGGGGCGGGCACAGATACGCAGTATTTT. Translated, it gives CASSFAGAGTDTQYF. The full variable domain, completed using reference TRBV7-9 and TRBJ2-3, is DTGVSQNPRHKITKRGQNVTFRCDPISEHNRLYWYRQTLGQGPEFLTYFQNEAQLEKSRLLSDRFSAERPKGSFSTLEIQRTEQGDSAMYLCASSFAGAGTDTQYFGPGTRLTVL.

The chain links TRBV2 to TRBJ1-1, with no clear D. The V end was cut by 5 bases, the J end by 5 bases, with 9 bases between. The V gene's germline CDR1 is SNHLY and CDR2 FYNNEI. The length of the CDR3 is 12 residues. The CDR3 DNA is TGTGCCAGCAGTACCGGATGGACTGAAGCTTTCTTT. Its translation is CASSTGWTEAFF.

V is TRBV4-3 and J is TRBJ2-3; TRBD2 agrees at 7 bases. The CDR3 runs 16 residues. Germline-derived CDR1 and CDR2 are LGHNA and YSLEER. With 0 bases clipped from V and 1 base from J, the junction kept 4 bases outside the gene matches. The DNA of the CDR3 is TGCGCCAGCAGCCAAGAGTGGGCGGGGGGCACAGATACGCAGTATTTT. This sequence encodes CASSQEWAGGTDTQYF.

The rearrangement uses TRBV4-3 and TRBJ2-6, with D unresolved. The CDR3 has 15 residues. Germline assignment: CDR1 LGHNA and CDR2 YSLEER. V lost 0 bases, J lost 0 bases, and 3 bases lay in between. The CDR3 loop is CASSQDHSGANVLTF. The CDR3 bases are TGCGCCAGCAGCCAAGATCACTCTGGGGCCAACGTCCTGACTTTC.

The chain joins TRBV5-1 to TRBJ2-7, with TRBD2 as a possible D gene (5 bases). The V end was cut by 4 bases, the J end by 1 base, with 12 bases between. The germline V gene encodes CDR1 SGHRS and CDR2 YFSETQ. CDR3 length: 14 residues. The CDR3 DNA follows: TGCGCCAGCAGCCCTTTCGGGGAATCCTACGAGCAGTACTTC. Protein: CASSPFGESYEQYF.

The chain combines TRBV6-2 or TRBV6-3 with TRBJ2-3; the D gene could be TRBD1 or TRBD2 (5 bases each). V lost 2 bases, J lost 0 bases, and 12 bases lay in between. CDR3 length: 16 residues. Germline V gives CDR1 MNHEY, CDR2 SVGEGT. DNA for the CDR3: TGTGCCAGCAGTTACGAGGAAGAGGGGAGCACAGATACGCAGTATTTT. Translation gives CASSYEEEGSTDTQYF.

V gene TRBV11-2 combines with J gene TRBJ2-3; 10 positions match TRBD2. This CDR3 comprises 16 residues. Germline trimming cut 2 bases from V and 1 base from J; bases unmatched to any gene: 3. Per the germline V gene, CDR1 is SGHAT and CDR2 is FQNNGV. The CDR3 sequence is CASSLRGTSGTDTQYF. CDR3 bases: TGTGCCAGCAGCTTAAGAGGGACTAGCGGCACAGATACGCAGTATTTT.

In nucleotides, the CDR3 is TGTGCCAGCAGGCCCGGGGGGAGTGACACCGGGGAGCTGTTTTTT. Translating gives CASRPGGSDTGELFF. V gene TRBV7-3 combines with J gene TRBJ2-2, with 7 bases lining up with TRBD2. The ends lost 6 bases at V and 3 bases at J; junction bases unmatched: 7. The CDR3 is 15 residues long. CDR1 SGHTA and CDR2 FQGTGA come from the germline V gene. Based on the CDR3 plus reference TRBV7-3 and TRBJ2-2, the full variable domain is GAGVSQTPSNKVTEKGKYVELRCDPISGHTALYWYRQSLGQGPEFLIYFQGTGAADDSGLPNDRFFAVRPEGSVSTLKIQRTERGDSAVYLCASRPGGSDTGELFFGEGSRLTVL.

The rearrangement uses TRBV30 and TRBJ1-2, with 12 bases identical to TRBD1. The CDR3 is 15 amino acids. From germline, CDR1 is GTSNPN and CDR2 SVGIG (reference sequence). V dropped 6 bases and J dropped 0; count of bases not matched to a gene: 5. CDR3 sequence: CACRDRGLSNYGYTF. For the CDR3, the DNA is TGTGCCTGCCGGGACAGGGGGCTCTCTAACTATGGCTACACCTTC. The complete variable domain, with remaining parts taken from reference TRBV30 and TRBJ1-2, reads SQTIHQWPATLVQPVGSPLSLECTVEGTSNPNLYWYRQAAGRGLQLLFYSVGIGQISSEVPQNLSASRPQDRQFILSSKKLLLSDSGFYLCACRDRGLSNYGYTFGSGTRLTVV.

The V gene is TRBV7-9, the J gene TRBJ2-1; D is unresolved. V lost 4 bases to trimming and J lost 7 bases, with 8 bases between them. Germline assignment: CDR1 SEHNR and CDR2 FQNEAQ (reference sequence). The CDR3 has 12 residues. The CDR3 DNA follows: TGTGCCAGCAGCTCCCTAGGGAATGAGCAGTTCTTC. It yields the protein CASSSLGNEQFF.

The V gene is TRBV29-1, the J gene TRBJ2-5; tentative D call: TRBD2 (6 bases). The V gene lost 5 bases and the J gene lost 4 bases, with 11 bases spanning the gap. CDR1 SQVTM and CDR2 ANQGSEA come from the germline V gene. This CDR3 region has 12 residues. The CDR3 nucleotides read TGCAGCGTTTTTTCAGCGGGAGAGACCCAGTACTTC. Amino acids: CSVFSAGETQYF.

In its sample, this clone was seen once. V is TRBV9 and J is TRBJ1-3; D possibly corresponds to TRBD1 (6 bases). From germline, CDR1 is SGDLS and CDR2 YYNGEE. Trimming left V 3 bases short and J 3 bases short, with 25 bases between. The CDR3 is 19 amino acids. The DNA of the CDR3 is TGTGCCAGCAGCGCAAACCCTGGACAGTTCATGCAGGGTGGAAACACCATATATTTT. It is translated as CASSANPGQFMQGGNTIYF.

This chain uses TRBV19 with TRBJ2-3; D not resolved. V was pared by 5 bases and J by 5 bases, with 17 bases between. Looked up from germline, CDR1 is LNHDA and CDR2 is SQIVND (reference sequence). The CDR3 runs 15 residues. In nucleotides, the CDR3 is TGTGCCAGTAGTCTATACGGGTCCTTCGGAGATACGCAGTATTTT. Translation gives CASSLYGSFGDTQYF.

This chain joins TRBV5-6 and TRBJ2-2, with 7 bases identical to TRBD2. Germline-derived CDR1 and CDR2 are SGHDT and YYEEEE. The CDR3 has 14 residues. Trimming removed 2 bases from V and 6 bases from J; junction bases left unmatched: 4. CDR3: CASSFTSVSGELFF. The CDR3 DNA reads as TGTGCCAGCAGCTTCACTAGCGTCTCCGGGGAGCTGTTTTTT.

This sequence joins TRBV3-1 (or the pseudogene TRBV3-2) and TRBJ2-7; maybe TRBD2 (6 bases). The germline V gene has CDR1 LGHDT and CDR2 YNNKEL (reference sequence). CDR3 size: 13 residues. The germline V and J ends were trimmed by 1 base and 7 bases, with 11 bases remaining between them. CDR3 sequence: CASSQGLAGEQYF. The CDR3 bases are TGTGCCAGCAGCCAAGGATTGGCGGGGGAGCAGTACTTC.

The chain carries TRBV2 and TRBJ2-5, with D unclear. The length of the CDR3 is 16 residues. The germline CDR1 and CDR2 sequences are SNHLY and FYNNEI. V was trimmed by 4 bases and J by 2 bases, leaving 17 bases between them. Written as DNA, the CDR3 is TGTGCCAGCAGTGGAGCTACTCCTAGGGATCAAGAGACCCAGTACTTC. Amino acid sequence: CASSGATPRDQETQYF.

The rearrangement joins TRBV18 to TRBJ1-5, with a weak D call TRBD1 (5 bases). From germline, CDR1 is KGHSH and CDR2 LQKENI. Trimming removed 0 bases at V and 7 bases at J, with 13 bases between. This CDR3 comprises 15 residues. The CDR3 loop is CASSPPGQGNQPQHF. Here the CDR3 DNA reads TGTGCCAGCTCACCACCGGGGCAGGGAAACCAGCCCCAGCATTTT.

This clone has more than one count but fewer than ten. This chain uses TRBV6-1 with TRBJ1-4; D is perhaps TRBD1 (5 bases). The germline V and J ends were trimmed by 4 bases and 3 bases, with 21 bases remaining between them. Per germline, CDR1 MNHNS and CDR2 SASEGT. This CDR3 has 18 amino acids. CDR3 residues: CASSASGLRGSANEKLFF. Here the CDR3 DNA reads TGTGCCAGCAGTGCTTCAGGGTTGAGGGGTTCGGCTAATGAAAAACTGTTTTTT.

This clone was picked up a small number of times. V is TRBV18 and J is TRBJ1-3; the D gene is possibly TRBD1 (5 bases). Germline loops: CDR1 KGHSH, CDR2 LQKENI. CDR3 length: 15 amino acids. Trimming stripped 3 bases from V and 0 bases from J, with 9 bases between. In DNA, the CDR3 is TGTGCCAGCTCACCCCGGGACGGCTCTGGAAACACCATATATTTT. This translates into CASSPRDGSGNTIYF. The full variable domain, in which reference TRBV18 and TRBJ1-3 provide the parts outside the CDR3, is NAGVMQNPRHLVRRRGQEARLRCSPMKGHSHVYWYRQLPEEGLKFMVYLQKENIIDESGMPKERFSAEFPKEGPSILRIQQVVRGDSAAYFCASSPRDGSGNTIYFGEGSWLTVV.

V and J are TRBV24-1 and TRBJ2-3; D could derive from TRBD1 or TRBD2 (5 bases each). Trimming removed 9 bases from V and 2 bases from J, with 11 bases in between. The CDR3 totals 13 residues. The germline CDR1 and CDR2 sequences are KGHDR and SFDVKD. The CDR3 loop reads CATGETVTDTQYF. CDR3 coding DNA: TGTGCCACCGGGGAGACAGTCACAGATACGCAGTATTTT.

This clone was seen more than once but under ten times. This chain connects TRBV5-1 to TRBJ2-1; 8 nucleotides match TRBD1. This CDR3 has 16 amino acids. With V trimmed by 4 bases and J by 3 bases, 9 bases remained unmatched. In germline, CDR1 is SGHRS, CDR2 YFSETQ. The CDR3 bases are TGCGCCAGCAGCCACCAAGGACAGGGTGGCTACAATGAGCAGTTCTTC. Amino acid sequence: CASSHQGQGGYNEQFF.

This chain links TRBV18 with TRBJ1-1; 8 bases map to TRBD1. Germline V gene data show CDR1 as KGHSH and CDR2 as LQKENI. CDR3 length: 16 residues. J lost 4 bases, V lost 4 bases, and 11 bases had no gene match. The chain's CDR3 is CASSLQKGQGGTEAFF. The CDR3 DNA follows: TGTGCCAGCTCACTCCAAAAAGGACAGGGAGGCACTGAAGCTTTCTTT. The full variable domain, its missing parts supplied by reference TRBV18 and TRBJ1-1, is NAGVMQNPRHLVRRRGQEARLRCSPMKGHSHVYWYRQLPEEGLKFMVYLQKENIIDESGMPKERFSAEFPKEGPSILRIQQVVRGDSAAYFCASSLQKGQGGTEAFFGQGTRLTVV.

The chain is built from TRBV5-6 and TRBJ2-3; the D gene could be TRBD1 or TRBD2 (6 bases each). The V gene's germline CDR1 is SGHDT and CDR2 YYEEEE. The CDR3 sequence is 15 residues long. Trimming took off 4 bases at V and 4 bases at J, with 16 bases between the two ends. The DNA of the CDR3 is TGTGCCAGCAGCCAGTTGGGGGGCATCGCAGATACGCAGTATTTT. It specifies CASSQLGGIADTQYF.

V usage is TRBV18 and J usage is TRBJ1-5, with a tentative D call TRBD1 (5 bases). Germline V lookup: CDR1 KGHSH, CDR2 LQKENI. The CDR3 is 16 residues long. V shed 3 bases and J shed 0 bases, with 12 bases lying between them. This CDR3 reads CASSPRQPHSNQPQHF. The CDR3 DNA reads as TGTGCCAGCTCACCGCGACAGCCCCATAGCAATCAGCCCCAGCATTTT.

The chain is built from TRBV4-2 and TRBJ1-2; perhaps TRBD1 as D (5 bases). CDR1 is LGHNA, CDR2 YNFKEQ, per germline. The CDR3 runs to 15 residues. Trimming took 0 bases from V and 8 from J, leaving 16 bases between them. The CDR3 DNA follows: TGTGCCAGCAGCCAAGATTCTCAGGGTTCTGGCGGCTACACCTTC. Protein product: CASSQDSQGSGGYTF.

The chain is built from TRBV5-1 and TRBJ1-2, with unresolved D. Trimming stripped 7 bases from V and 0 bases from J, with 10 bases between. The CDR3 loop spans 13 amino acids. Germline assignment: CDR1 SGHRS and CDR2 YFSETQ. The CDR3 DNA is TGCGCCAGCTCGGAGGAGGCTAACTATGGCTACACCTTC. It specifies CASSEEANYGYTF.

The chain uses TRBV7-2 and TRBJ2-1; unclear D gene. The CDR3 extends over 14 amino acids. The ends were cut back, 5 bases at V and 5 bases at J, with 13 bases in the middle. CDR1 is SGHTA, CDR2 FQGNSA, per germline. The CDR3 sequence is CASSPSWRHNEQFF. The DNA for the CDR3 is TGTGCCAGCAGCCCTTCTTGGCGGCACAATGAGCAGTTCTTC.

V usage is TRBV6-5 and J usage is TRBJ1-5; possibly TRBD1 for D (5 bases). Germline assignment: CDR1 MNHEY and CDR2 SVGAGI. The CDR3 is 15 residues long. V was shortened by 7 bases and J by 2 bases, with 15 bases between the two germline ends. The CDR3 is CASKGQKRGNQPQHF. CDR3 bases: TGTGCCAGCAAAGGACAAAAGCGGGGCAATCAGCCCCAGCATTTT.

CDR3 in DNA: TGTGCCTGGAGGGCGAATCGTGAAGCTTTCTTT. It specifies CAWRANREAFF. The chain recombines TRBV30 with TRBJ1-1; no clear D. Germline CDR1 GTSNPN, CDR2 SVGIG (reference sequence). V gave up 3 bases and J gave up 7 bases, with 9 bases separating them. The CDR3 loop spans 11 amino acids.